The following is a T cell receptor (beta chain) sequence with its context. Its specificity is unknown. This sample stems from a study of identical twins. Study-level points and caveats: With beta out-of-frame sequences, excess sharing by twins was weaker. Models underpredicted monozygotic twin sharing of out-of-frame TCR alpha. An excess of low generation probability was shown by twin-shared out-of-frame alpha sequences. In zero-insertion analyses, partial confounding could arise from invariant MAIT and iNKT cells.

TCRdb processed the 5' RACE reads anew with MiXCR; each CDR3 protein has one entry. The sample contains 1.5 million to 2 million distinct CDR3 sequences, 25% to 35% of which appear only once. Sequencing used cord blood. The sequence came from a newborn girl in good health.

For the CDR3, the DNA is TGTGCCAGCAGCTTAAGGGGGGCAGGGTACGAAAAACTGTTTTTT. Residues: CASSLRGAGYEKLFF. V gene TRBV11-2 combines with J gene TRBJ1-4; D is possibly TRBD1 (6 bases). CDR3 length: 15 amino acids. Trimming shortened V by 2 bases and J by 8 bases, and 15 bases separated the two germline ends. The germline gives CDR1 SGHAT, CDR2 FQNNGV.